This T cell receptor (beta chain) was obtained from a study of spatial heterogeneity in lung cancer. As for the study in general: The study consistently detected more beta-chain than alpha-chain sequences.

This clonotype has only a few counts. The antigen is unknown. TCRdb passed the 5' RACE reads through MiXCR, listing each CDR3 protein once. In the table there are over 25,000 distinct CDR3 sequences, about 7% of which are singletons. Time point reported: sample taken at primary tumor resection. Material for sequencing was whole RNA from tumor, nontumor lung or frozen PBMC, left unsorted. The study's findings and limits: Mutation counts in tumors were tracked by counts of expanded intratumoral alpha and beta TCRs.

The CDR3 is 17 residues long. The ends lost 8 bases at V and 4 bases at J; junction bases unmatched: 12. The clonotype originates from a male donor with early-stage non-small cell lung cancer. This chain joins TRBV12-3 or TRBV12-4 and TRBJ2-1, with 12 nucleotides matching TRBD2. Sequences were derived from lung tumor tissue, sampled at surgery. This CDR3 is CASARLAGATEYNEQFF. The CDR3 nucleotides read TGTGCCAGCGCACGACTAGCGGGGGCCACGGAGTACAATGAGCAGTTCTTC.